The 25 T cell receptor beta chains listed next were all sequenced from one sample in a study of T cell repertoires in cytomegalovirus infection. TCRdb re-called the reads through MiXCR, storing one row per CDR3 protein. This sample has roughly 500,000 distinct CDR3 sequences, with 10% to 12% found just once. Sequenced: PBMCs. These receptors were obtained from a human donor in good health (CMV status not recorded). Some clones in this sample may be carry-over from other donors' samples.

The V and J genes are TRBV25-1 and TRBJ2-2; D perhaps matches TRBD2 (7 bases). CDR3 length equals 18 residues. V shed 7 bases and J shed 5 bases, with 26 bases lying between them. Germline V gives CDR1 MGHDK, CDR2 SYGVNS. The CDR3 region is CASTRGAGAGWGTGELFF. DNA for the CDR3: TGTGCCAGCACCAGGGGTGCGGGGGCCGGGTGGGGAACCGGGGAGCTGTTTTTT.

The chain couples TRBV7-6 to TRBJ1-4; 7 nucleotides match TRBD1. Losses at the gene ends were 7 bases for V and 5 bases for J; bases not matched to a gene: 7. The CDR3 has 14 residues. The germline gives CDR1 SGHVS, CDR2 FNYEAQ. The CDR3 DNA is TGTGCCAGCATCTCCGACAGGGTCAATGAAAAACTGTTTTTT. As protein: CASISDRVNEKLFF.

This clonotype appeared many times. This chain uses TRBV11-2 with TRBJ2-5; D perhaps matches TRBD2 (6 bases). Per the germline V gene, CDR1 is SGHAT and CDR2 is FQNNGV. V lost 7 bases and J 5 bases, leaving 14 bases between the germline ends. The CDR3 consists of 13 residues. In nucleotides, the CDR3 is TGTGCCAGCACCCAAGAGGCGGGGGAGACCCAGTACTTC. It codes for CASTQEAGETQYF. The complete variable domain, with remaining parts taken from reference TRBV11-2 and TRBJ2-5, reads EAGVAQSPRYKIIEKRQSVAFWCNPISGHATLYWYQQILGQGPKLLIQFQNNGVVDDSQLPKDRFSAERLKGVDSTLKIQPAKLEDSAVYLCASTQEAGETQYFGPGTRLLVL.

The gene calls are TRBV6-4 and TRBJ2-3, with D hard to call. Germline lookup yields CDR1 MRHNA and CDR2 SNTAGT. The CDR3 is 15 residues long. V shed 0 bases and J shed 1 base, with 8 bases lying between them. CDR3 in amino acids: CASSDSPGGTDTQYF. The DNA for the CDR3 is TGTGCCAGCAGTGACTCTCCTGGTGGCACAGATACGCAGTATTTT.

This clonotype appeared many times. The CDR3 DNA sequence: TGTGCCAGCAGCTTTGGCAGCGGGAGCGTTGTTACGCAGTATTTT. The encoded protein is CASSFGSGSVVTQYF. The chain uses TRBV7-9 and TRBJ2-3; 8 bases fit TRBD2. V gave up 3 bases and J gave up 8 bases; unmatched junction bases: 10. This CDR3 contains 15 residues. Germline V gives CDR1 SEHNR, CDR2 FQNEAQ (reference sequence).

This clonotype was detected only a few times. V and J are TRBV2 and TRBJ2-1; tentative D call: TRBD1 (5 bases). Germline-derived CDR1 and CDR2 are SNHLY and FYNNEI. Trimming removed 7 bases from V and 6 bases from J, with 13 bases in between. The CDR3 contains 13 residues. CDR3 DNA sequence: TGTGCCAGCAAAGGGGTTTGGGGCAATGAGCAGTTCTTC. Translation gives CASKGVWGNEQFF.

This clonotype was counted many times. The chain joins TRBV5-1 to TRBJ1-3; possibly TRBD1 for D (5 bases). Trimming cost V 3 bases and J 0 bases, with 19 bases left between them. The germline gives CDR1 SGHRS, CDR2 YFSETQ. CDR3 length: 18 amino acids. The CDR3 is CASSYGTSRFSSGNTIYF. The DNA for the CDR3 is TGCGCCAGCAGCTATGGGACCTCGCGTTTCAGCTCTGGAAACACCATATATTTT. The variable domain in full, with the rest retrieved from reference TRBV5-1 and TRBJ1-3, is KAGVTQTPRYLIKTRGQQVTLSCSPISGHRSVSWYQQTPGQGLQFLFEYFSETQRNKGNFPGRFSGRQFSNSRSEMNVSTLELGDSALYLCASSYGTSRFSSGNTIYFGEGSWLTVV.

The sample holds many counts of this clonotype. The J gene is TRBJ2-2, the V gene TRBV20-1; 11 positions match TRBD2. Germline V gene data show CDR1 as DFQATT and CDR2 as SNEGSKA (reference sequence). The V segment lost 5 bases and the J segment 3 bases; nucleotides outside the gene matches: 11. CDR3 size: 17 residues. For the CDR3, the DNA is TGCAGTGCTTCGGGACTAGCGGAGGGGGCCTACACCGGGGAGCTGTTTTTT. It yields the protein CSASGLAEGAYTGELFF.

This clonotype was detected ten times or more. CDR3 sequence (DNA): TGCGCCAGCAGCCAATCGACAGACCGATTCTATGGCTACACCTTC. The encoded protein is CASSQSTDRFYGYTF. The chain uses TRBV4-1 and TRBJ1-2; TRBD1 is a possible D gene (5 bases). V lost 2 bases, J lost 4 bases, and 14 bases lay in between. This CDR3 region has 15 residues. Germline loops: CDR1 MGHRA, CDR2 YSYEKL.

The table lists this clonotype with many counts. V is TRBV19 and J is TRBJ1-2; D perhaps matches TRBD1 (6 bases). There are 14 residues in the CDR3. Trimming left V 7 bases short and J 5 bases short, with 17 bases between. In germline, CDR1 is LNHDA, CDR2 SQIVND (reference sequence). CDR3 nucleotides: TGTGCCAGTACCCCTGGGTACCAGGGGTATGGCTACACCTTC. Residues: CASTPGYQGYGYTF.

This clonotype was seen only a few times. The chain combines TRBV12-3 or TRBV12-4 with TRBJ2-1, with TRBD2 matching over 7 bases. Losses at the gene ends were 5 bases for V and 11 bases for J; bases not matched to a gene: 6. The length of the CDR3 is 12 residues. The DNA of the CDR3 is TGTGCCAGCAGTACCCAGCGGGATCAGCAGTTCTTC. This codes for CASSTQRDQQFF.

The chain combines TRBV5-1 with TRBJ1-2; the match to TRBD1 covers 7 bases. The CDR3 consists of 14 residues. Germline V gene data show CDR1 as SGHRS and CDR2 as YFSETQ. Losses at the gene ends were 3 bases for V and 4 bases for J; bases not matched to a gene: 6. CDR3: CASSWKDRAYGYTF. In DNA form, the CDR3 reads TGCGCCAGCAGCTGGAAAGACAGGGCCTATGGCTACACCTTC.

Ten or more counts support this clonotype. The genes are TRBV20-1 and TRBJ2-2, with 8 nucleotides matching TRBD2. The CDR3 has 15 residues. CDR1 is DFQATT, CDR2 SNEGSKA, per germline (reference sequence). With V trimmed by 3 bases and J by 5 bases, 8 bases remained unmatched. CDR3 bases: TGCAGTGCTAGGCCCGGGGGGGGAATAACCGGGGAGCTGTTTTTT. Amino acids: CSARPGGGITGELFF.

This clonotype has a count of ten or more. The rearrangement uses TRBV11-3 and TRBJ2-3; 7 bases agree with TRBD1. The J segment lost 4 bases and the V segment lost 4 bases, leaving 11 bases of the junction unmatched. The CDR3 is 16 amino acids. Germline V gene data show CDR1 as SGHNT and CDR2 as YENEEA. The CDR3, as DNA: TGTGCCAGCAGCTGGGGCGACAGGGCCATAGCAGATACGCAGTATTTT. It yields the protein CASSWGDRAIADTQYF.

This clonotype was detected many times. This chain's CDR3 is CASSQEVAYEQYF. The CDR3 DNA reads TGCGCCAGCAGCCAAGAGGTGGCCTACGAGCAGTACTTC. The chain is built from TRBV4-1 and TRBJ2-7; no definite D call. There are 13 residues in the CDR3. V was shortened by 0 bases and J by 2 bases, with 5 bases between the two germline ends. Germline V gene lookup returns CDR1 MGHRA and CDR2 YSYEKL.

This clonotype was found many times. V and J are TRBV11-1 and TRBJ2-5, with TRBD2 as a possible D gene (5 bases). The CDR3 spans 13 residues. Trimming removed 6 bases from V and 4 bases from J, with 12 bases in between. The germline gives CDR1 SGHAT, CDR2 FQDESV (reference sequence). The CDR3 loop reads CASSPGTLETQYF. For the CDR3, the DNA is TGTGCCAGCAGTCCGGGAACACTAGAGACCCAGTACTTC.

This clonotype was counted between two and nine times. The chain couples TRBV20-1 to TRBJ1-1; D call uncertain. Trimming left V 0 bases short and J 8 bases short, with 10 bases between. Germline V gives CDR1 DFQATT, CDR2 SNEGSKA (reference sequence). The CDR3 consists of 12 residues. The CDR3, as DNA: TGCAGTGCTAGAGAGGTGGCGCGGGAAGCTTTCTTT. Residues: CSAREVAREAFF.

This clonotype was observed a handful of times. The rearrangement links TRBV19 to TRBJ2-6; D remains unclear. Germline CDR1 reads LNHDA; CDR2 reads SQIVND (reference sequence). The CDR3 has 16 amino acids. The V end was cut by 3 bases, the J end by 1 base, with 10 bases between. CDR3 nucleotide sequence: TGTGCCAGTAGTATTACGCGACCTTCTGGGGCCAACGTCCTGACTTTC. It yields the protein CASSITRPSGANVLTF. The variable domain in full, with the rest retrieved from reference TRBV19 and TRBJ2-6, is DGGITQSPKYLFRKEGQNVTLSCEQNLNHDAMYWYRQDPGQGLRLIYYSQIVNDFQKGDIAEGYSVSREKKESFPLTVTSAQKNPTAFYLCASSITRPSGANVLTFGAGSRLTVL.

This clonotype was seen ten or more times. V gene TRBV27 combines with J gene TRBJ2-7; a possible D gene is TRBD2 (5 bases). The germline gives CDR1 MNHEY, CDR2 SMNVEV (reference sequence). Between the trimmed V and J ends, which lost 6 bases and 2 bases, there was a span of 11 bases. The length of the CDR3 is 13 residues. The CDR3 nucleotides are TGTGCCAGCAGACTAGACTTAACCTACGAGCAGTACTTC. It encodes CASRLDLTYEQYF.

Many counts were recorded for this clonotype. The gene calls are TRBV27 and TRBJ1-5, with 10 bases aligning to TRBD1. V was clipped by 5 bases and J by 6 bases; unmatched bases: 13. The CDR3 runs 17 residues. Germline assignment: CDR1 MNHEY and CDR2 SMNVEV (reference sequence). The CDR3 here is CASSPLGGQGVGQPQHF. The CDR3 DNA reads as TGTGCCAGCAGTCCTCTAGGCGGACAGGGGGTGGGTCAGCCCCAGCATTTT.

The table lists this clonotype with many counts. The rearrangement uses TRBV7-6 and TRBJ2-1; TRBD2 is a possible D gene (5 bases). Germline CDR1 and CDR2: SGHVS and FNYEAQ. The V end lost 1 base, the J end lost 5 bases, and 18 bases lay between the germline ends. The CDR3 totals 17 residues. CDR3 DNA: TGTGCCAGCAGCTTAGTGCGGTGGGCTAGCCAGGACAATGAGCAGTTCTTC. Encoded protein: CASSLVRWASQDNEQFF.

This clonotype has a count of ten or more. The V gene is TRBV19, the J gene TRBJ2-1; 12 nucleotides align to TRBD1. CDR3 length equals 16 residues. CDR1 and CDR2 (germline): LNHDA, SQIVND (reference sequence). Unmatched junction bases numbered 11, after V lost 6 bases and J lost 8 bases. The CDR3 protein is CASSLQSGTGGDEQFF. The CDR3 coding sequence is TGTGCCAGTAGCTTACAATCCGGGACAGGGGGCGATGAGCAGTTCTTC.

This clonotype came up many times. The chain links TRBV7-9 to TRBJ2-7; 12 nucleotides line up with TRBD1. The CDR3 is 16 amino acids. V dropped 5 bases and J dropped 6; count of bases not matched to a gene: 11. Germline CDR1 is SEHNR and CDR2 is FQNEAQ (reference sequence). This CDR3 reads CASSDMGGQGAGEQYF. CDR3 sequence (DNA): TGTGCCAGCAGCGACATGGGGGGACAGGGGGCTGGCGAGCAGTACTTC.

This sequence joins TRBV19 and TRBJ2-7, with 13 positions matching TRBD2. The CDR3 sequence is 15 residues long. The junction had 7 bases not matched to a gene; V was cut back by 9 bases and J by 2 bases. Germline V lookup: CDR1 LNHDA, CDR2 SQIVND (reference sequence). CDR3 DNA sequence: TGTGCCAGCCGGACTAGCGGGAGCACCACCTACGAGCAGTACTTC. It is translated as CASRTSGSTTYEQYF.

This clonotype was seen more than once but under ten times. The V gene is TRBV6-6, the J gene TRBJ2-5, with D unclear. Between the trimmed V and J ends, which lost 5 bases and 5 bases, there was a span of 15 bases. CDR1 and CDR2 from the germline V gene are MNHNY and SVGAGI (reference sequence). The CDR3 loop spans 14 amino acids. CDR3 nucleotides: TGTGCCAGCAGTGAATCGGTAATTGAGGAGACCCAGTACTTC. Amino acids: CASSESVIEETQYF.